The clone carrying this TCR beta chain was seen repeatedly, ten times or more. Its target is not known. Through Arm-PCR of CDR3 regions and iRepertoire HTBI primers, TCR beta libraries were built. TCRdb independently ran MiXCR on the multiplex PCR reads; one entry per CDR3 protein. The profile shows under 500,000 distinct CDR3 sequences, under 25% of them singletons. Time point: persistent/refractory GD, antithyroid drugs over 5 years with positive TRAb. PBMC-derived RNA was used for the TCR library. The ends were cut back, 5 bases at V and 5 bases at J, with 19 bases in the middle. CDR3 length: 15 amino acids. CDR1 is MDHEN and CDR2 is SYDVKM in the germline V gene. These data are taken from a study of regulatory T cells in long-lasting Graves disease. Study outcomes and limitations: It was possible that the small sample size reduced accuracy. Fewer public clonotypes were shared by new patients (966) than by persistent patients (2,741). Lower TCR diversity characterized persistent Graves' patients relative to newly diagnosed patients. It was in persistent disease that TRBV28, TRBJ1-2 and TRBJ2-5 were favored.

The chain links TRBV28 to TRBJ2-7, with unresolved D. The material sequenced was peripheral blood mononuclear cells (PBMCs), taken when the disease was refractory, from a patient treated with antithyroid drugs. This TCR came from a female donor with Graves disease. The CDR3 here is CASSRSPPRGHEQYF. In nucleotides, the CDR3 is TGTGCCAGCAGTAGAAGCCCACCCCGTGGACACGAGCAGTACTTC.